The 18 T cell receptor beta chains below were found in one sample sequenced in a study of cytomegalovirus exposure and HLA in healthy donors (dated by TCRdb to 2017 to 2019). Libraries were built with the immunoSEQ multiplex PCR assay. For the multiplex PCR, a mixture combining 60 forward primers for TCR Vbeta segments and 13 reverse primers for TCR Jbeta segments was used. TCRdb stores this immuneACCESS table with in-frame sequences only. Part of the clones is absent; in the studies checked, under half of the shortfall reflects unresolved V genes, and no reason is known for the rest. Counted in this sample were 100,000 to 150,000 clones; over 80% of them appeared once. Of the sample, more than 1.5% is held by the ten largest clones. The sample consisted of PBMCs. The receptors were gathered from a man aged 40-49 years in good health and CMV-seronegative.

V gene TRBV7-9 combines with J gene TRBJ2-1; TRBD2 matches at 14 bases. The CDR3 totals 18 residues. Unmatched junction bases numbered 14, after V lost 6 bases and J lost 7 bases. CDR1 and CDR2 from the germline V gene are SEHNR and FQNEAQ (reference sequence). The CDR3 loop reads CASRAGLAGERASNEQFF. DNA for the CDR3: TGTGCCAGCAGGGCGGGACTAGCGGGAGAAAGGGCTTCGAATGAGCAGTTCTTC.

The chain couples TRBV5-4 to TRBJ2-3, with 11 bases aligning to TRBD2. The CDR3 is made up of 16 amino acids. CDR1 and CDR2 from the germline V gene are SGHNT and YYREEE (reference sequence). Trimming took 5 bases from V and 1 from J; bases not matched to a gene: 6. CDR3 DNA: TGTGCCAGCAGGGCCGGGGGACTAGCGGGCACAGATACGCAGTATTTT. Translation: CASRAGGLAGTDTQYF.

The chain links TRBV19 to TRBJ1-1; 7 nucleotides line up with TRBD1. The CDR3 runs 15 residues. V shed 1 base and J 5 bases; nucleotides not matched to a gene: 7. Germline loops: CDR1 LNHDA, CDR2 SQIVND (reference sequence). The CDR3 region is CASSIAQGVDTEAFF. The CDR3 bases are TGTGCCAGTAGTATAGCTCAGGGGGTTGATACTGAAGCTTTCTTT.

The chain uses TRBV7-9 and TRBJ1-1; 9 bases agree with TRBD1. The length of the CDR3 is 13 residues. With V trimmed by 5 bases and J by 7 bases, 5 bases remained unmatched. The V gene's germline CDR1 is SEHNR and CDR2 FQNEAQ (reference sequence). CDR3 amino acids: CASSRDRAVEAFF. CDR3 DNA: TGTGCCAGCAGCAGGGACAGGGCTGTTGAAGCTTTCTTT. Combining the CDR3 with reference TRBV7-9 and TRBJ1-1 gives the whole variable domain DTGVSQNPRHKITKRGQNVTFRCDPISEHNRLYWYRQTLGQGPEFLTYFQNEAQLEKSRLLSDRFSAERPKGSFSTLEIQRTEQGDSAMYLCASSRDRAVEAFFGQGTRLTVV.

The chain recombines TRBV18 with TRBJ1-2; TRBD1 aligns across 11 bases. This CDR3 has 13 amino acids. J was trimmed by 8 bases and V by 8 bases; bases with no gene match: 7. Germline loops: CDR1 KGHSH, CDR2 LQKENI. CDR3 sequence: CASTTGTGGGYTF. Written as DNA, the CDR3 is TGTGCCAGCACAACCGGGACAGGGGGAGGCTACACCTTC.

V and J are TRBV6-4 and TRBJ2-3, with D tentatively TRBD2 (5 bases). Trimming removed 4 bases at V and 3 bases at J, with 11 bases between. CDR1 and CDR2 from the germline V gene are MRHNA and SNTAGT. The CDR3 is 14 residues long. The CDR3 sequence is CASSARTGTDTQYF. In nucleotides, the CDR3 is TGTGCCAGCAGTGCCCGGACTGGAACAGATACGCAGTATTTT.

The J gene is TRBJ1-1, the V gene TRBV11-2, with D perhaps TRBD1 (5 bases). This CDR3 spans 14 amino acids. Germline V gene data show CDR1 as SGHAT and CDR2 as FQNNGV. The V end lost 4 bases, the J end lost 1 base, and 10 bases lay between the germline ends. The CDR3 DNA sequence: TGTGCCAGCAGCTCTAGGGGCGCGAACACTGAAGCTTTCTTT. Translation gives CASSSRGANTEAFF.

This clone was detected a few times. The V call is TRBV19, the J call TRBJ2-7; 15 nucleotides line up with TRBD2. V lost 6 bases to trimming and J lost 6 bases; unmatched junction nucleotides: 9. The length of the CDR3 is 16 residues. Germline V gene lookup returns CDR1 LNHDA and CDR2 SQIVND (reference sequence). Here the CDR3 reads CASSRGLAGGPGEQYF. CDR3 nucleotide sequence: TGTGCCAGTAGCCGTGGACTAGCGGGAGGGCCTGGCGAGCAGTACTTC.

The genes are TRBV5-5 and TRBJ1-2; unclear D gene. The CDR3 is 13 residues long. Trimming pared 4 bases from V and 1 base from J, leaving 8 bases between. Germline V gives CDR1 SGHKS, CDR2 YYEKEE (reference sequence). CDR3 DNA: TGTGCCAGCAGCCAAAGCCTTAACTATGGCTACACCTTC. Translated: CASSQSLNYGYTF.

In DNA, the CDR3 is TGTGCCAGCAGTAGCCCGGGACAAGGAAACACCATATATTTT. Its protein product is CASSSPGQGNTIYF. This chain connects TRBV6-5 to TRBJ1-3; possible D gene TRBD1, 6 bases. V shed 5 bases and J shed 4 bases, with 12 bases lying between them. The CDR3 covers 14 residues. Germline CDR1 reads MNHEY; CDR2 reads SVGAGI.

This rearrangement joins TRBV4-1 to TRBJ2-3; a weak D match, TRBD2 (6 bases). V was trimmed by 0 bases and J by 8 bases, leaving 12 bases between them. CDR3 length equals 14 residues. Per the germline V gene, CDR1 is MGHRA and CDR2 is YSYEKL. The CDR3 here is CASSQDPVGGTQYF. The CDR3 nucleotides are TGCGCCAGCAGCCAAGATCCCGTGGGGGGTACGCAGTATTTT.

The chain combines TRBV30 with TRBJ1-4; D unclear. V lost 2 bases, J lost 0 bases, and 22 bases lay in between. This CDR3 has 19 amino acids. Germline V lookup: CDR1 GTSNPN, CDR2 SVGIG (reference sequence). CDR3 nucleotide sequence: TGTGCCTGGAGTCCCACCTACCTCCGCGACTTCTCAACTAATGAAAAACTGTTTTTT. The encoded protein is CAWSPTYLRDFSTNEKLFF. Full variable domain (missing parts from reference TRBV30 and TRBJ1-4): SQTIHQWPATLVQPVGSPLSLECTVEGTSNPNLYWYRQAAGRGLQLLFYSVGIGQISSEVPQNLSASRPQDRQFILSSKKLLLSDSGFYLCAWSPTYLRDFSTNEKLFFGSGTQLSVL.

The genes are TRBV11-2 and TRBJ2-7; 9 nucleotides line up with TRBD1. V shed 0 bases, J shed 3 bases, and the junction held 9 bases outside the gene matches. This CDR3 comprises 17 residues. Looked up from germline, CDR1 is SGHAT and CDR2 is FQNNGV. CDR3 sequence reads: CASSLDPRTGVVYEQYF. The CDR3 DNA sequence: TGTGCCAGCAGCTTAGACCCCAGGACAGGGGTCGTCTACGAGCAGTACTTC. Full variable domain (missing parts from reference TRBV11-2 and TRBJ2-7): EAGVAQSPRYKIIEKRQSVAFWCNPISGHATLYWYQQILGQGPKLLIQFQNNGVVDDSQLPKDRFSAERLKGVDSTLKIQPAKLEDSAVYLCASSLDPRTGVVYEQYFGPGTRLTVT.

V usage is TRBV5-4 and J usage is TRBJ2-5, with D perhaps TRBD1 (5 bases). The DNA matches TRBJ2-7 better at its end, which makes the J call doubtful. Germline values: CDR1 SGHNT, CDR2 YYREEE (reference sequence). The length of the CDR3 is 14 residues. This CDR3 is CASSLAAGPYEQYF. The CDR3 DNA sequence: TGTGCCAGCAGCTTGGCCGCAGGGCCCTACGAGCAGTACTTC.

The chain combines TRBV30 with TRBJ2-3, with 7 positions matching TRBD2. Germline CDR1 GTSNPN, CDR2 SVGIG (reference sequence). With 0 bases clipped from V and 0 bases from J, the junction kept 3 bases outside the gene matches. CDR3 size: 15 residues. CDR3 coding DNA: TGTGCCTGGAGTGTAAATAGCGGGAGCACAGATACGCAGTATTTT. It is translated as CAWSVNSGSTDTQYF.

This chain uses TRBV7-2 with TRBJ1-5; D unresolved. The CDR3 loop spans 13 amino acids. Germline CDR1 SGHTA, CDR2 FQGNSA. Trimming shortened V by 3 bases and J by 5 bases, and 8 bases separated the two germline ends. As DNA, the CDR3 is TGTGCCAGCAGCTTGGCCGGGGATCAGCCCCAGCATTTT. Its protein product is CASSLAGDQPQHF.

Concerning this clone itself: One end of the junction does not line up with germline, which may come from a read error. The CDR3: CASSPSTGVTYEQYF. The DNA for the CDR3 is TGTGCTAGCAGCCCTTCGACAGGTGTGACCTACGAGCAGTACTTC. The V call is TRBV7-7, the J call TRBJ2-5; tentative D call: TRBD1 (6 bases). The J call is in doubt because the DNA end fits TRBJ2-7 better. This CDR3 has 15 residues. Germline V lookup: CDR1 SSHAT, CDR2 FNYEAQ (reference sequence).

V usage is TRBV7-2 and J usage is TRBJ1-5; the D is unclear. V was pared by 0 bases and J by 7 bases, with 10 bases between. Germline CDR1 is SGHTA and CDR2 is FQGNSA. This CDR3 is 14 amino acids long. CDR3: CASSLAIMGQPQHF. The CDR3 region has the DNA TGTGCCAGCAGCTTAGCCATCATGGGCCAGCCCCAGCATTTT.